The clone carrying this T cell receptor (beta chain) was counted a few times. It was RNA transcripts that yielded the amplified TCR beta CDR3 regions. A set of HTBI primers served as the primers for a first-round RT-PCR of the TCR CDR3. MiXCR, applied by TCRdb to the multiplex PCR reads, yields one record per CDR3 protein. The table records 600,000 to 750,000 distinct CDR3 sequences, roughly a sixth of them present only once. Germline V CDR1 and CDR2: MDHEN, SYDVKM. V gave up 7 bases and J gave up 2 bases, with 9 bases separating them. The CDR3 contains 13 residues. This sample stems from a study of T cells in Graves' hyperthyroidism and ophthalmopathy.

The chain carries TRBV28 and TRBJ1-5; no clear D gene. The sequencing input was blood. This receptor was taken from a man in his forties or fifties with Graves' hyperthyroidism. This CDR3 reads CASTPVGNQPQHF. The CDR3 nucleotides are TGTGCCAGCACTCCGGTCGGCAATCAGCCCCAGCATTTT.